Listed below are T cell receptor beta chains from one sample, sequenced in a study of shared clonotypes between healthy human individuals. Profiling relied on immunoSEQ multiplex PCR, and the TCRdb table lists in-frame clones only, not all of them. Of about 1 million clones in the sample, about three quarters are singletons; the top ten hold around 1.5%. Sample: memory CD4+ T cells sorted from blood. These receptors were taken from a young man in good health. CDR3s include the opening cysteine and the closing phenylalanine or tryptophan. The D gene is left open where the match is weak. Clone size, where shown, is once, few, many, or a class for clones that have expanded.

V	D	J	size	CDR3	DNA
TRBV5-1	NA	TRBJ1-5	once	CASSPGDSNQPQHF	TGCGCCAGCTCCCCAGGGGACTCGAATCAGCCCCAGCATTTT
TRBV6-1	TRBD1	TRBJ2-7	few	CASRGDRAAGEQYF	TGTGCCAGCAGGGGGGACAGGGCCGCGGGCGAGCAGTACTTC
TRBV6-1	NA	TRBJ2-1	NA	CASSLGDGFLFF	TGTGCCAGCAGCTTGGGGGACGGATTTCTGTTCTTC
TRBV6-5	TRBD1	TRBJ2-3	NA	CASRRQGSADTQYF	TGTGCCAGCAGGAGACAGGGCTCCGCAGATACGCAGTATTTT
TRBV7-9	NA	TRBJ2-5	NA	CASSLVETQYF	TGTGCCAGCAGCTTGGTCGAGACCCAGTACTTC
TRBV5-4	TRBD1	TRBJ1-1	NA	CASSSPDRVEAFF	TGTGCCAGCAGCTCGCCCGACAGGGTTGAAGCTTTCTTT
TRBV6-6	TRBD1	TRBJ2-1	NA	CASSAQGTSYNEQFF	TGTGCCAGCAGCGCACAGGGGACCTCCTACAATGAGCAGTTCTTC
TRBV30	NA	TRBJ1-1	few	CAWSVMMNTEAFF	TGTGCCTGGAGTGTAATGATGAACACTGAAGCTTTCTTT
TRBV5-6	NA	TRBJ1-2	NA	CASSLGGSPFGYTF	TGTGCCAGCAGCTTGGGGGGGAGCCCTTTCGGCTACACCTTC
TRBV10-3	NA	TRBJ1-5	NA	CAISDIAAENQPQHF	TGTGCCATCAGTGACATTGCGGCAGAAAATCAGCCCCAGCATTTT
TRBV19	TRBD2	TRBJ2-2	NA	CASTATGGSIRTGELFF	TGTGCCAGTACCGCAACCGGGGGGTCTATACGGACCGGGGAGCTGTTTTTT
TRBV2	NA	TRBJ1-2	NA	CASCQGIATTNYGYTF	TGTGCCAGCTGTCAGGGGATCGCGACGACTAACTATGGCTACACCTTC
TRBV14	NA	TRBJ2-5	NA	CASSQDARARETQYF	TGTGCCAGCAGCCAAGATGCCAGGGCGCGGGAGACCCAGTACTTC
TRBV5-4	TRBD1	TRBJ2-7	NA	CASSLGGQGLTYEQYF	TGTGCCAGCAGCTTGGGGGGACAGGGGTTAACCTACGAGCAGTACTTC